Presented here are 32 T cell receptor beta chains from one specimen sequenced in a study of T cell responses to AZD1222 COVID-19 vaccine. Produced via immunoSEQ multiplex PCR; TCRdb's table is partial and in-frame only. In the table there are roughly 79,000 clones, roughly nine tenths of which are singletons. Sequences were derived from peripheral blood, sampled on day 0 of MenACWY control vaccination. These receptors were taken from an adult in good health.

The V call is TRBV7-3, the J call TRBJ2-3, with TRBD1 identical over 8 bases. V lost 4 bases and J lost 4; bases outside the gene matches: 1. Germline CDR1 reads SGHTA; CDR2 reads FQGTGA. This CDR3 region has 13 residues. CDR3 sequence (DNA): TGTGCCAGCAGCTGGGACAGGCCAGATACGCAGTATTTT. Its translation: CASSWDRPDTQYF.

This clone was observed once. The chain is built from TRBV19 and TRBJ1-3, with a tentative D call TRBD1 (5 bases). There are 17 residues in the CDR3. Trimming cost V 5 bases and J 0 bases, with 17 bases left between them. Per the germline V gene, CDR1 is LNHDA and CDR2 is SQIVND (reference sequence). The CDR3 loop is CASSHLQEPSSGNTIYF. The DNA for the CDR3 is TGTGCCAGTAGTCACCTACAGGAGCCGAGCTCTGGAAACACCATATATTTT. Full variable domain (outside the CDR3, taken from reference TRBV19 and TRBJ1-3): DGGITQSPKYLFRKEGQNVTLSCEQNLNHDAMYWYRQDPGQGLRLIYYSQIVNDFQKGDIAEGYSVSREKKESFPLTVTSAQKNPTAFYLCASSHLQEPSSGNTIYFGEGSWLTVV.

V is TRBV29-1 and J is TRBJ2-5, with a possible D match to TRBD2 (5 bases). The V end was cut by 7 bases, the J end by 4 bases, with 16 bases between. This CDR3 has 13 amino acids. Germline CDR1 and CDR2: SQVTM and ANQGSEA. The CDR3 reads CSALRGLGETQYF. CDR3 DNA: TGCAGCGCCCTTAGAGGACTGGGAGAGACCCAGTACTTC.

This chain connects TRBV18 to TRBJ2-7, with D possibly being TRBD1 or TRBD2 (5 bases each). The V end lost 3 bases, the J end lost 3 bases, and 21 bases lay between the germline ends. The CDR3 has 17 amino acids. Germline assignment: CDR1 KGHSH and CDR2 LQKENI. The CDR3: CASSPIKVGVALYEQYF. CDR3 nucleotides: TGTGCCAGCTCACCCATTAAGGTGGGGGTGGCCCTCTACGAGCAGTACTTC.

The chain combines TRBV11-2 with TRBJ2-7; D is perhaps TRBD1 (5 bases). In germline, CDR1 is SGHAT, CDR2 FQNNGV. With 2 bases removed from V and 0 bases from J, the gap between germline ends came to 11 bases. This CDR3 is 15 amino acids long. The CDR3 DNA reads TGTGCCAGCAGCTTATATAGGGGCTCCTCCTACGAGCAGTACTTC. It specifies CASSLYRGSSYEQYF.

The chain employs TRBV15 and TRBJ2-7; D perhaps matches TRBD1 (6 bases). The CDR3 runs 16 residues. Trimming pared 0 bases from V and 5 bases from J, leaving 17 bases between. The germline V gene encodes CDR1 LNHNV and CDR2 YYDKDF (reference sequence). The CDR3 nucleotides are TGTGCCACCAGCAGAGAGCGCGGGCAGGGGCGGCACGAGCAGTACTTC. Protein product: CATSRERGQGRHEQYF.

The chain combines TRBV5-5 with TRBJ1-3; 10 nucleotides agree with TRBD1. CDR1 is SGHKS, CDR2 YYEKEE, per germline (reference sequence). Germline trimming cut 0 bases from V and 6 bases from J; bases unmatched to any gene: 3. This CDR3 is built from 15 residues. The CDR3 DNA follows: TGTGCCAGCAGCTTGGTCGGACAGGGGGAAAACACCATATATTTT. As protein: CASSLVGQGENTIYF.

The chain recombines TRBV10-3 with TRBJ1-1; no clear D gene. V gave up 10 bases and J gave up 3 bases, with 12 bases separating them. CDR1 ENHRY and CDR2 SYGVKD come from the germline V gene. The CDR3 extends over 12 amino acids. The DNA for the CDR3 is TGTGCCACCTCAAACCCGGACACTGAAGCTTTCTTT. Amino acids: CATSNPDTEAFF.

The chain combines TRBV7-2 with TRBJ1-3; TRBD1 agrees at 10 bases. V lost 4 bases, J lost 0 bases, and 3 bases stayed unmatched. The CDR3 has 16 residues. Per the germline V gene, CDR1 is SGHTA and CDR2 is FQGNSA. CDR3: CASSSTGGLSGNTIYF. The CDR3 DNA reads TGTGCCAGCAGCTCGACAGGGGGCCTCTCTGGAAACACCATATATTTT.

The chain is built from TRBV10-3 and TRBJ1-1; D remains unclear. This CDR3 spans 14 amino acids. Germline V gene sequence: CDR1 ENHRY, CDR2 SYGVKD. Trimming left V 5 bases short and J 2 bases short, with 12 bases between. The CDR3 sequence is CAISFAAGNTEAFF. CDR3 bases: TGTGCCATCAGTTTCGCAGCCGGTAACACTGAAGCTTTCTTT.

The chain combines TRBV28 with TRBJ1-2; D uncertain. CDR1 is MDHEN, CDR2 SYDVKM, per germline. Trimming removed 7 bases at V and 4 bases at J, with 19 bases between. The CDR3 contains 15 residues. Written as DNA, the CDR3 is TGTGCCAGCATCGGCATCCGGGAGGCGTCCTATGGCTACACCTTC. Its translation: CASIGIREASYGYTF.

The rearrangement uses TRBV6-1 and TRBJ1-1; D is unclear. There are 15 residues in the CDR3. The ends were cut back, 8 bases at V and 0 bases at J, with 16 bases in the middle. Germline lookup yields CDR1 MNHNS and CDR2 SASEGT. The CDR3 sequence is CASEGYSTMNTEAFF. The CDR3 DNA follows: TGTGCCAGCGAAGGCTACAGCACTATGAACACTGAAGCTTTCTTT.

The chain is built from TRBV27 and TRBJ2-4; D unresolved. Looked up from germline, CDR1 is MNHEY and CDR2 is SMNVEV (reference sequence). The CDR3 sequence is 13 residues long. The germline V and J ends were trimmed by 2 bases and 3 bases, with 5 bases remaining between them. CDR3 sequence (DNA): TGTGCCAGCAGTTTAGGGCGCAAAAACATTCAGTACTTC. It translates to CASSLGRKNIQYF.

This chain connects TRBV6-2 or TRBV6-3 to TRBJ2-3; TRBD2 aligns across 7 bases. Looked up from germline, CDR1 is MNHEY and CDR2 is SVGEGT. With V trimmed by 5 bases and J by 0 bases, 8 bases remained unmatched. The CDR3 loop spans 16 amino acids. The CDR3 bases are TGTGCCAGCAGTAGCGGGATGGTAGCTAGCACAGATACGCAGTATTTT. It codes for CASSSGMVASTDTQYF.

The chain combines TRBV20-1 with TRBJ1-2; no clear D gene. The CDR3 runs 14 residues. V shed 3 bases and J shed 0 bases, with 11 bases lying between them. Per germline, CDR1 DFQATT and CDR2 SNEGSKA (reference sequence). CDR3 sequence: CSASLSETNYGYTF. CDR3 DNA sequence: TGCAGTGCTAGTCTCTCGGAAACTAACTATGGCTACACCTTC.

The V call is TRBV20-1, the J call TRBJ2-4; D not certain. Germline CDR1 is DFQATT and CDR2 is SNEGSKA (reference sequence). Trimming took off 3 bases at V and 2 bases at J, with 8 bases between the two ends. This CDR3 has 13 residues. For the CDR3, the DNA is TGCAGTGCTAGTATGGGTACCAAAAACATTCAGTACTTC. It is translated as CSASMGTKNIQYF.

The V call is TRBV18, the J call TRBJ2-3; perhaps D is TRBD1 or TRBD2 (5 bases each). Germline lookup yields CDR1 KGHSH and CDR2 LQKENI. CDR3 size: 17 residues. The V gene lost 1 base and the J gene lost 1 base, with 15 bases spanning the gap. CDR3 region: CASSPLVTGGGTDTQYF. DNA for the CDR3: TGTGCCAGCTCACCACTCGTTACAGGAGGTGGCACAGATACGCAGTATTTT.

The V call is TRBV7-9, the J call TRBJ1-1; D not certain. V was pared by 8 bases and J by 5 bases, with 12 bases between. This CDR3 contains 12 residues. Germline CDR1 is SEHNR and CDR2 is FQNEAQ (reference sequence). CDR3 region: CASQTGETEAFF. CDR3 in DNA: TGTGCCAGCCAGACTGGGGAAACTGAAGCTTTCTTT.

This sequence joins TRBV9 and TRBJ2-3; 8 positions agree with TRBD2. This CDR3 is built from 15 residues. V shed 0 bases, J shed 4 bases, and the junction held 4 bases outside the gene matches. The germline gives CDR1 SGDLS, CDR2 YYNGEE. The CDR3 loop reads CASSVAGGMADTQYF. Here the CDR3 DNA reads TGTGCCAGCAGCGTAGCGGGGGGGATGGCAGATACGCAGTATTTT.

The chain joins TRBV19 to TRBJ2-7, with 9 bases that match TRBD1. Germline V gene lookup returns CDR1 LNHDA and CDR2 SQIVND (reference sequence). The V gene end was trimmed by 3 bases and the J gene end by 2 bases; junction bases not matched to a gene: 17. The CDR3 spans 19 residues. CDR3 DNA: TGTGCCAGTAGTATTGTTCGCGCGTGGGGGACAGGGCCGACCTACGAGCAGTACTTC. This encodes CASSIVRAWGTGPTYEQYF.

J is TRBJ1-6 and V is TRBV6-4; the D is unclear. The germline CDR1 and CDR2 sequences are MRHNA and SNTAGT. The CDR3 sequence is 15 residues long. Trimming took off 5 bases at V and 8 bases at J, with 16 bases between the two ends. The CDR3 region is CASSIVGTIDSPLHF. Here the CDR3 DNA reads TGTGCCAGCAGTATCGTGGGTACCATCGATTCACCCCTCCACTTT.

J is TRBJ2-7 and V is TRBV9; 9 nucleotides match TRBD1. This CDR3 spans 14 amino acids. The V gene end was trimmed by 2 bases and the J gene end by 6 bases; junction bases not matched to a gene: 6. CDR1 SGDLS and CDR2 YYNGEE come from the germline V gene. This chain's CDR3 is CASSVEVDRGEQYF. Written as DNA, the CDR3 is TGTGCCAGCAGCGTGGAAGTGGACAGGGGCGAGCAGTACTTC.

The chain employs TRBV6-4 and TRBJ1-1; 8 nucleotides agree with TRBD1. V lost 6 bases and J lost 4; bases outside the gene matches: 4. The V gene's germline CDR1 is MRHNA and CDR2 SNTAGT. The CDR3 covers 13 residues. Written as DNA, the CDR3 is TGTGCCAGCAGGGAGACAGGGGTCACTGAAGCTTTCTTT. Translation: CASRETGVTEAFF.

This clone was seen a few times. This chain uses TRBV10-3 with TRBJ2-1; TRBD2 agrees at 9 bases. The CDR3 extends over 15 amino acids. The junction had 7 bases not matched to a gene; V was cut back by 4 bases and J by 6 bases. Germline assignment: CDR1 ENHRY and CDR2 SYGVKD. The CDR3 DNA follows: TGTGCCATCAGTGGAGTGGCGGGAGGGGGCAATGAGCAGTTCTTC. Encoded protein: CAISGVAGGGNEQFF.

The gene calls are TRBV29-1 and TRBJ2-7; 8 positions agree with TRBD2. Germline V gene sequence: CDR1 SQVTM, CDR2 ANQGSEA. V was pared by 0 bases and J by 0 bases, with 4 bases of the junction left unmatched. The CDR3 covers 15 residues. In nucleotides, the CDR3 is TGCAGCGTTGAAGATTTAACTAGCGGCTCCTACGAGCAGTACTTC. Residues: CSVEDLTSGSYEQYF.

V and J are TRBV6-4 and TRBJ2-7; D ambiguous. Trimming left V 6 bases short and J 6 bases short, with 15 bases between. CDR1 MRHNA and CDR2 SNTAGT come from the germline V gene. The CDR3 length is 13 residues. In DNA, the CDR3 is TGTGCCAGCAGCGCGGACGGAAACGGCGAGCAGTACTTC. Translating it yields CASSADGNGEQYF.

The chain has TRBV19 and TRBJ1-2; tentative D call: TRBD1 (5 bases). CDR1 LNHDA and CDR2 SQIVND come from the germline V gene (reference sequence). Trimming took off 3 bases at V and 12 bases at J, with 17 bases between the two ends. CDR3 length equals 13 residues. This CDR3 is CASSMSGTPGHTF. In DNA, the CDR3 is TGTGCCAGTAGTATGTCTGGGACCCCGGGACACACCTTC.

The rearrangement uses TRBV14 and TRBJ1-5, with TRBD1 as a possible D gene (5 bases). V dropped 4 bases and J dropped 3 bases, with 22 bases sitting between them. Looked up from germline, CDR1 is SGHDN and CDR2 is FVKESK. The CDR3 totals 18 residues. The CDR3 spells CASSLKARTKKYNQPQHF. The CDR3 nucleotides read TGTGCCAGCAGCCTAAAGGCGCGGACAAAAAAGTACAATCAGCCCCAGCATTTT. The full variable domain, with the rest looked up from reference TRBV14 and TRBJ1-5, is EAGVTQFPSHSVIEKGQTVTLRCDPISGHDNLYWYRRVMGKEIKFLLHFVKESKQDESGMPNNRFLAERTGGTYSTLKVQPAELEDSGVYFCASSLKARTKKYNQPQHFGDGTRLSIL.

V usage is TRBV28 and J usage is TRBJ1-6; D remains ambiguous. The V and J ends lost 10 bases and 6 bases respectively, with 10 bases between them. The germline V gene encodes CDR1 MDHEN and CDR2 SYDVKM. The CDR3 is 12 amino acids. This chain's CDR3 is CATQFGNSPLHF. The CDR3 nucleotides are TGTGCCACCCAATTCGGTAATTCACCCCTCCACTTT.

This chain connects TRBV5-6 to TRBJ1-4; maybe TRBD1 (6 bases). CDR3 length: 16 residues. Germline V gene lookup returns CDR1 SGHDT and CDR2 YYEEEE. The V end was cut by 4 bases, the J end by 0 bases, with 13 bases between. CDR3 loop: CASSPTNRATNEKLFF. In DNA, the CDR3 is TGTGCCAGCAGCCCTACCAACAGGGCAACTAATGAAAAACTGTTTTTT.

This clone appeared once. The rearrangement uses TRBV7-9 and TRBJ2-1; the D gene is possibly TRBD1 (5 bases). The CDR3 is 13 amino acids. V was shortened by 3 bases and J by 7 bases, with 10 bases between the two germline ends. CDR1 SEHNR and CDR2 FQNEAQ come from the germline V gene (reference sequence). This CDR3 reads CASSFRQPNEQFF. Here the CDR3 DNA reads TGTGCCAGCAGCTTTAGACAGCCGAATGAGCAGTTCTTC.

V gene TRBV3-1 (or the pseudogene TRBV3-2) combines with J gene TRBJ1-6, with TRBD1 identical over 7 bases. V was pared by 5 bases and J by 9 bases, with 10 bases of the junction left unmatched. This CDR3 has 15 amino acids. Looked up from germline, CDR1 is LGHDT and CDR2 is YNNKEL (reference sequence). Here the CDR3 reads CASSTSGGTSSPLHF. The DNA of the CDR3 is TGTGCCAGCAGCACATCAGGGGGAACAAGTTCACCCCTCCACTTT.